The 6 T cell receptor beta chains reported below all come from one sample, sequenced in a study of blood T cell repertoires in COVID-19 (dated by TCRdb to 2019 to 2021). The library came from the immunoSEQ multiplex PCR assay. Imported from immuneACCESS, the table was reduced by TCRdb to in-frame sequences with V and J called. These copies leave out some clones; in studies compared against another copy, an unresolved V gene accounts for under half, and the cause of the remainder is not known. The sample table lists some 260,000 clones, more than 85% of them with a count of one. In total, the top ten clones hold over 7.5% of the sample. Sequenced input: PBMCs or T cells enriched from blood (not recorded which). The receptors derive from a man in his forties or fifties who had recovered from COVID-19.

This chain's CDR3 is CASSLRPATGNTIYF. The CDR3, as DNA: TGTGCCAGCAGTTTACGGCCAGCGACTGGAAACACCATATATTTT. The chain recombines TRBV27 with TRBJ1-3; unclear D gene. The CDR3 is 15 residues long. Germline CDR1 and CDR2: MNHEY and SMNVEV (reference sequence). The V end was cut by 2 bases, the J end by 2 bases, with 10 bases between.

V usage is TRBV9 and J usage is TRBJ2-1; a possible D gene is TRBD1 (6 bases). Germline V lookup: CDR1 SGDLS, CDR2 YYNGEE. V was shortened by 1 base and J by 8 bases, with 10 bases between the two germline ends. This CDR3 has 13 residues. The CDR3 DNA follows: TGTGCCAGCAGCGTACAGGGGAGAGATGAGCAGTTCTTC. Protein product: CASSVQGRDEQFF.

V usage is TRBV19 and J usage is TRBJ2-1, with 13 bases matching TRBD2. The germline V gene has CDR1 LNHDA and CDR2 SQIVND (reference sequence). This CDR3 has 18 amino acids. J was trimmed by 8 bases and V by 7 bases; bases with no gene match: 17. Here the CDR3 DNA reads TGTGCCAGTAAGGGGACTAGCGGGATGTCCCTCTTAGGCCATGAGCAGTTCTTC. Residues: CASKGTSGMSLLGHEQFF.

The CDR3 is CASSGPGLDYEQYF. The CDR3 region has the DNA TGTGCCAGCAGTGGCCCGGGACTAGACTACGAGCAGTACTTC. This chain connects TRBV27 to TRBJ2-7, with 8 positions matching TRBD2. CDR1 is MNHEY and CDR2 is SMNVEV in the germline V gene (reference sequence). There are 14 residues in the CDR3. The J segment lost 3 bases and the V segment lost 5 bases, leaving 6 bases of the junction unmatched.

The chain joins TRBV30 to TRBJ2-3; 7 positions match TRBD1. The ends lost 0 bases at V and 2 bases at J; junction bases unmatched: 8. This CDR3 is built from 16 residues. Germline lookup yields CDR1 GTSNPN and CDR2 SVGIG (reference sequence). The CDR3 sequence: CAWSVPRTGNTDTQYF. In DNA, the CDR3 is TGTGCCTGGAGTGTACCTCGGACAGGTAACACAGATACGCAGTATTTT.

J is TRBJ2-1 and V is TRBV28; 7 bases map to TRBD1. Germline values: CDR1 MDHEN, CDR2 SYDVKM. After removal of 4 bases from V and 4 bases from J, the junction contained 13 bases not matched to a gene. CDR3 length: 17 amino acids. In DNA, the CDR3 is TGTGCCAGCAGTTCCCCCCGCCAAGGGGGCCTTTACAATGAGCAGTTCTTC. Its protein is CASSSPRQGGLYNEQFF.